The clone carrying this T cell receptor (beta chain) was counted a single time. The assay was immunoSEQ multiplex PCR, and TCRdb's table has in-frame clones only and misses some. The sample carries about 73,000 clones, 93% recorded once. Trimming cost V 0 bases and J 7 bases; bases outside gene matches: 5. The CDR3 extends over 15 amino acids. Germline lookup yields CDR1 SGDLS and CDR2 YYNGEE. This record comes from a study of technical replicates of blood from several donors. The sequenced sample was T cells isolated from PBMCs. The rearrangement joins TRBV9 to TRBJ2-1; 9 bases map to TRBD1. The clonotype originates from a human donor in good health. CDR3 sequence reads: CASSVEGQGRNEQFF. The CDR3 DNA sequence: TGTGCCAGCAGCGTAGAAGGACAGGGGAGGAATGAGCAGTTCTTC.